One sample yielded the 27 T cell receptor beta chains listed below, sequenced in a study of OX40 agonist ivuxolimab in advanced cancers. TCRdb's copy holds only in-frame clones and misses some; the assay was immunoSEQ multiplex PCR. The sample carries roughly 60,000 clones, around 93% recorded once. The sequencing here drew on CD4+ or CD8+ T cells sorted from blood, taken in a trial of the OX40 agonist ivuxolimab. These receptors were taken from an adult with an advanced solid tumor such as melanoma, head and neck, liver or kidney cancer.

This clone is a singleton in its sample. V usage is TRBV4-1 and J usage is TRBJ2-1; D may match TRBD1 or TRBD2 (5 bases each). Germline V gene data show CDR1 as MGHRA and CDR2 as YSYEKL. Trimming pared 4 bases from V and 6 bases from J, leaving 16 bases between. The CDR3 consists of 15 residues. Here the CDR3 DNA reads TGCGCCAGCAGCCTCGGGACCCCCCTCGGCAATGAGCAGTTCTTC. Protein sequence: CASSLGTPLGNEQFF.

This clone showed up just once. V gene TRBV7-9 combines with J gene TRBJ1-2; tentative D call: TRBD1 (5 bases). V lost 0 bases, J lost 6 bases, and 11 bases lay in between. CDR1 and CDR2 (germline): SEHNR, FQNEAQ (reference sequence). The CDR3 is made up of 14 amino acids. CDR3 in amino acids: CASSLAGAGDGYTF. CDR3 DNA: TGTGCCAGCAGCTTAGCAGGGGCAGGTGATGGCTACACCTTC.

The chain carries TRBV7-6 and TRBJ1-1, with D tentatively TRBD1 (5 bases). The CDR3 loop spans 14 amino acids. V lost 4 bases to trimming and J lost 1 base, with 10 bases between them. CDR1 is SGHVS, CDR2 FNYEAQ, per germline. CDR3 nucleotides: TGTGCCAGCAGCTGGGACGGCCGGAACACTGAAGCTTTCTTT. Amino acids: CASSWDGRNTEAFF.

The rearrangement links TRBV2 to TRBJ1-2, with 8 bases matching TRBD1. V lost 0 bases, J lost 5 bases, and 8 bases stayed unmatched. The CDR3 runs to 16 residues. Germline values: CDR1 SNHLY, CDR2 FYNNEI. CDR3 protein: CASSEASGQGPYGYTF. The CDR3 DNA follows: TGTGCCAGCAGTGAAGCTTCCGGACAGGGCCCTTATGGCTACACCTTC.

This chain links TRBV27 with TRBJ2-1; 8 bases agree with TRBD2. This CDR3 has 16 residues. The V gene's germline CDR1 is MNHEY and CDR2 SMNVEV (reference sequence). V was clipped by 8 bases and J by 0 bases; unmatched bases: 9. CDR3 in DNA: TGTGCCAGCGACCCAGCCAGCGGGAGCTCCTACAATGAGCAGTTCTTC. As protein: CASDPASGSSYNEQFF.

J is TRBJ2-3 and V is TRBV28; D is ambiguous. V lost 5 bases and J 6 bases, leaving 15 bases between the germline ends. The CDR3 loop spans 14 amino acids. Germline V gene lookup returns CDR1 MDHEN and CDR2 SYDVKM. In DNA form, the CDR3 reads TGTGCCAGCAGTCTTACCCTCTATGAGGATACGCAGTATTTT. Amino acids: CASSLTLYEDTQYF.

CDR3 nucleotides: TGTGCCAGCAGCTTGGGACTGATCCACAATGAGCAGTTCTTC. Its protein is CASSLGLIHNEQFF. The rearrangement joins TRBV5-6 to TRBJ2-1; D unresolved. The germline V gene encodes CDR1 SGHDT and CDR2 YYEEEE. V was trimmed by 0 bases and J by 5 bases, leaving 9 bases between them. The CDR3 totals 14 residues.

The gene calls are TRBV6-6 and TRBJ2-7; D might be TRBD2 (7 bases). Germline V gives CDR1 MNHNY, CDR2 SVGAGI (reference sequence). The ends were cut back, 2 bases at V and 6 bases at J, with 11 bases in the middle. The CDR3 spans 13 residues. CDR3 bases: TGTGCCAGCAGTTACGCCCGGGGGGCCGAGCAGTACTTC. Translation: CASSYARGAEQYF.

V usage is TRBV7-9 and J usage is TRBJ2-2; 10 nucleotides align to TRBD2. Looked up from germline, CDR1 is SEHNR and CDR2 is FQNEAQ (reference sequence). V gave up 7 bases and J gave up 0 bases; unmatched junction bases: 5. This CDR3 has 16 amino acids. The CDR3: CASIEAGGPNTGELFF. DNA of the CDR3: TGTGCCAGCATTGAAGCGGGAGGGCCGAACACCGGGGAGCTGTTTTTT.

V is TRBV7-8 and J is TRBJ2-2; no firm D call. Germline CDR1 and CDR2: SGHVS and FQNEAQ. This CDR3 contains 12 residues. Trimming removed 5 bases from V and 4 bases from J, with 5 bases in between. DNA for the CDR3: TGTGCCAGCAGCCCAACCACCGGGGAGCTGTTTTTT. Amino acids: CASSPTTGELFF.

The chain links TRBV2 to TRBJ1-1, with D maybe TRBD1 (5 bases). V lost 4 bases, J lost 4 bases, and 10 bases lay in between. This CDR3 has 13 amino acids. Germline CDR1 and CDR2: SNHLY and FYNNEI. The CDR3 bases are TGTGCCAGCAGTGCGTCCGGGGGCACTGAAGCTTTCTTT. Its protein is CASSASGGTEAFF.

The V call is TRBV19, the J call TRBJ2-1; D remains unclear. Trimming left V 1 base short and J 5 bases short, with 9 bases between. Germline-derived CDR1 and CDR2 are LNHDA and SQIVND (reference sequence). The CDR3 spans 14 residues. CDR3 DNA: TGTGCCAGTAGTATAGTGGGCTATCACAATGAGCAGTTCTTC. This codes for CASSIVGYHNEQFF.

This sequence joins TRBV27 and TRBJ2-1; TRBD2 matches at 9 bases. Losses at the gene ends were 1 base for V and 8 bases for J; bases not matched to a gene: 9. The CDR3 runs 16 residues. Germline-derived CDR1 and CDR2 are MNHEY and SMNVEV (reference sequence). The CDR3 spells CASSLYSSGEYHEQFF. The CDR3 DNA follows: TGTGCCAGCAGTTTATATTCTAGCGGGGAGTACCATGAGCAGTTCTTC.

This sequence joins TRBV28 and TRBJ2-1; 11 bases agree with TRBD2. V was clipped by 4 bases and J by 5 bases; unmatched bases: 1. The CDR3 is 14 residues long. Germline values: CDR1 MDHEN, CDR2 SYDVKM. The CDR3 DNA sequence: TGTGCCAGCAGTTCGGGACTAGCGGACAATGAGCAGTTCTTC. Its translation: CASSSGLADNEQFF.

The genes are TRBV6-1 and TRBJ1-1; TRBD1 is a possible D gene (5 bases). V was trimmed by 3 bases and J by 11 bases, leaving 13 bases between them. The CDR3 is 12 residues long. The V gene's germline CDR1 is MNHNS and CDR2 SASEGT. DNA for the CDR3: TGTGCCAGCAGTGACATAAGTCGGGACGCTTTCTTT. Residues: CASSDISRDAFF.

In this sample, this clone turned up a few times. The chain joins TRBV4-1 to TRBJ2-7; D remains ambiguous. There are 15 residues in the CDR3. Looked up from germline, CDR1 is MGHRA and CDR2 is YSYEKL. V was cut by 1 base and J by 2 bases, with 12 bases left in between. The CDR3 DNA follows: TGCGCCAGCAGCCAAGGTCCTTTTGGGGCCTACGAGCAGTACTTC. Translating gives CASSQGPFGAYEQYF.

This clone was observed once. The rearrangement joins TRBV4-1 to TRBJ2-7; the D call may be TRBD1 or TRBD2 (6 bases each). V was pared by 0 bases and J by 2 bases, with 14 bases between. The germline gives CDR1 MGHRA, CDR2 YSYEKL. The CDR3 sequence is 16 residues long. The CDR3 reads CASSQERGTGAYEQYF. Written as DNA, the CDR3 is TGCGCCAGCAGCCAAGAAAGGGGGACTGGAGCCTACGAGCAGTACTTC.

The chain has TRBV25-1 and TRBJ2-1, with D unclear. The V gene lost 1 base and the J gene lost 9 bases, with 10 bases spanning the gap. From germline, CDR1 is MGHDK and CDR2 SYGVNS. The CDR3 has 13 residues. CDR3 loop: CASSEWAGTEQFF. Here the CDR3 DNA reads TGTGCCAGCAGTGAATGGGCAGGCACTGAGCAGTTCTTC. Full variable domain (remainder filled in from reference TRBV25-1 and TRBJ2-1): EADIYQTPRYLVIGTGKKITLECSQTMGHDKMYWYQQDPGMELHLIHYSYGVNSTEKGDLSSESTVSRIRTEHFPLTLESARPSHTSQYLCASSEWAGTEQFFGPGTRLTVL.

This sequence joins TRBV28 and TRBJ2-1; D assignment may be TRBD1 or TRBD2 (7 bases each). The CDR3 is made up of 15 amino acids. Germline V lookup: CDR1 MDHEN, CDR2 SYDVKM. The V gene lost 6 bases and the J gene lost 0 bases, with 12 bases spanning the gap. The CDR3, as DNA: TGTGCCAGCAGGCAGGGGGGGAGCTCCTACAATGAGCAGTTCTTC. Amino acid sequence: CASRQGGSSYNEQFF.

The V and J genes are TRBV6-5 and TRBJ2-1; TRBD1 matches at 9 bases. With V trimmed by 0 bases and J by 7 bases, 7 bases remained unmatched. The CDR3 spans 16 residues. Germline V gene data show CDR1 as MNHEY and CDR2 as SVGAGI. The CDR3 DNA reads TGTGCCAGCAGTTACTCGATAGGGACAGGGCGTAATGAGCAGTTCTTC. This translates into CASSYSIGTGRNEQFF.

J is TRBJ2-6 and V is TRBV19; TRBD2 aligns across 8 bases. The CDR3 has 18 residues. The J segment lost 4 bases and the V segment lost 5 bases, leaving 13 bases of the junction unmatched. Germline V gene lookup returns CDR1 LNHDA and CDR2 SQIVND (reference sequence). CDR3 amino acids: CASSPWARGASGANVLTF. DNA of the CDR3: TGTGCCAGTAGTCCCTGGGCGCGGGGGGCATCGGGGGCCAACGTCCTGACTTTC.

The chain carries TRBV15 and TRBJ2-2, with TRBD2 matching over 11 bases. The V segment lost 6 bases and the J segment 6 bases; nucleotides outside the gene matches: 6. Per the germline V gene, CDR1 is LNHNV and CDR2 is YYDKDF (reference sequence). The CDR3 length is 15 residues. CDR3 in DNA: TGTGCCACCAGACCGACTAGCGGGATTCCCGGGGAGCTGTTTTTT. It encodes CATRPTSGIPGELFF. Full variable domain (rest looked up from reference TRBV15 and TRBJ2-2): DAMVIQNPRYQVTQFGKPVTLSCSQTLNHNVMYWYQQKSSQAPKLLFHYYDKDFNNEADTPDNFQSRRPNTSFCFLDIRSPGLGDTAMYLCATRPTSGIPGELFFGEGSRLTVL.

The V and J genes are TRBV7-2 and TRBJ2-7; the D is unclear. Germline assignment: CDR1 SGHTA and CDR2 FQGNSA. There are 16 residues in the CDR3. Deletions cut 1 base from V and 0 bases from J, with 13 bases between. CDR3 nucleotide sequence: TGTGCCAGCAGCTTAGGCATCCGCGAGGCCTCCTACGAGCAGTACTTC. The encoded protein is CASSLGIREASYEQYF.

The J gene is TRBJ2-7, the V gene TRBV11-2, with TRBD2 identical over 7 bases. Germline CDR1 SGHAT, CDR2 FQNNGV. Losses at the gene ends were 5 bases for V and 6 bases for J; bases not matched to a gene: 16. The CDR3 is 16 amino acids. Here the CDR3 DNA reads TGTGCCAGCAGCGCCCGGTTCAGCGGGACGGATGCCGAGCAGTACTTC. Translated, it gives CASSARFSGTDAEQYF.

The chain joins TRBV7-2 to TRBJ2-7; D gene ambiguous. Germline CDR1 SGHTA, CDR2 FQGNSA. The CDR3 length is 13 residues. V shed 5 bases and J shed 2 bases, with 10 bases lying between them. CDR3 in amino acids: CASSLDSPYEQYF. CDR3 in DNA: TGTGCCAGCAGCCTCGACTCTCCCTACGAGCAGTACTTC.

V usage is TRBV6-5 and J usage is TRBJ1-1; D perhaps matches TRBD1 (5 bases). Germline V gene sequence: CDR1 MNHEY, CDR2 SVGAGI. The CDR3 loop spans 10 amino acids. V lost 11 bases to trimming and J lost 6 bases, with 10 bases between them. The CDR3 is CASGGAEAFF. CDR3 in DNA: TGTGCCTCGGGAGGGGCTGAAGCTTTCTTT.

This clone was detected a few times. The V gene is TRBV18, the J gene TRBJ1-2; no clear D. There are 15 residues in the CDR3. CDR1 is KGHSH and CDR2 is LQKENI in the germline V gene. The ends were cut back, 3 bases at V and 6 bases at J, with 17 bases in the middle. This CDR3 reads CASSPPDRILDGYTF. In nucleotides, the CDR3 is TGTGCCAGCTCACCTCCGGACCGAATTCTCGATGGCTACACCTTC.